This entry lists 20 T cell receptor beta chains sequenced from one sample in a study of T cells after posttransplantation cyclophosphamide. Cells defined as naive were viable CD3+CD4+ or CD3+CD8+ and CCR7+CD45RA+CD45RO-CD95-CD27+CD28+. Some clones are missing from TCRdb's copy, which holds only in-frame ones; the method was immunoSEQ multiplex PCR. The repertoire holds approximately 30,000 clones, with around 90% as singletons. Sample: naive CD4+ T cells sorted from PBMCs. The receptors originated from a woman in her fifties or sixties in good health, CMV-negative, and a related stem cell transplant donor.

V is TRBV27 and J is TRBJ1-6; 7 bases are a match to TRBD1. The junction had 5 bases not matched to a gene; V was cut back by 5 bases and J by 7 bases. Germline assignment: CDR1 MNHEY and CDR2 SMNVEV (reference sequence). CDR3 length: 14 residues. CDR3 residues: CASSMDRSNSPLHF. CDR3 nucleotide sequence: TGTGCCAGCAGTATGGACAGGAGCAATTCACCCCTCCACTTT.

This sequence joins TRBV27 and TRBJ2-7; D perhaps matches TRBD2 (6 bases). Germline CDR1 MNHEY, CDR2 SMNVEV (reference sequence). CDR3 length: 15 residues. The V gene lost 3 bases and the J gene lost 1 base, with 13 bases spanning the gap. The CDR3 DNA sequence: TGTGCCAGCAGTTTTCCCGGGAGAGCTTCCTACGAGCAGTACTTC. Protein product: CASSFPGRASYEQYF.

The chain recombines TRBV2 with TRBJ2-4, with TRBD2 as a possible D gene (5 bases). The CDR3 covers 17 residues. V shed 2 bases and J shed 1 base, with 15 bases lying between them. Per the germline V gene, CDR1 is SNHLY and CDR2 is FYNNEI. This CDR3 reads CASSERGGPLAKNIQYF. The CDR3 nucleotides read TGTGCCAGCAGTGAAAGAGGAGGCCCGCTGGCCAAAAACATTCAGTACTTC.

This sequence joins TRBV28 and TRBJ1-6, with a tentative D call TRBD1 (5 bases). Germline CDR1 reads MDHEN; CDR2 reads SYDVKM. This CDR3 region has 14 residues. V was shortened by 3 bases and J by 10 bases, with 13 bases between the two germline ends. This CDR3 is CASSLGTGVSPLHF. The CDR3 nucleotides read TGTGCCAGCAGTTTGGGCACGGGGGTCTCACCCCTCCACTTT.

This chain links TRBV5-5 with TRBJ2-3, with 9 bases fitting TRBD2. The J segment lost 0 bases and the V segment lost 6 bases, leaving 8 bases of the junction unmatched. The germline CDR1 and CDR2 sequences are SGHKS and YYEKEE (reference sequence). This CDR3 has 16 amino acids. CDR3 DNA sequence: TGTGCCAGCACAATAGGACTAGCGACTAGCACAGATACGCAGTATTTT. It encodes CASTIGLATSTDTQYF.

This chain uses TRBV7-3 with TRBJ2-1; 9 bases match TRBD2. With V trimmed by 5 bases and J by 9 bases, 11 bases remained unmatched. The CDR3 extends over 15 amino acids. CDR1 SGHTA and CDR2 FQGTGA come from the germline V gene. The CDR3 DNA is TGTGCCAGCAGCCCCAGCGGGGGGCCTAAGGTTGAGCAGTTCTTC. It is translated as CASSPSGGPKVEQFF.

This CDR3 is CASSLKTGGNYGYTF. The CDR3 nucleotides read TGCGCCAGCAGCTTGAAGACAGGGGGTAACTATGGCTACACCTTC. The chain joins TRBV5-1 to TRBJ1-2; 9 bases line up with TRBD1. This CDR3 spans 15 amino acids. Germline CDR1 reads SGHRS; CDR2 reads YFSETQ. Germline trimming cut 1 base from V and 1 base from J; bases unmatched to any gene: 2.

V gene TRBV28 combines with J gene TRBJ2-5; D might be TRBD2 (5 bases). V gave up 7 bases and J gave up 4 bases, with 16 bases separating them. This CDR3 is built from 14 residues. Per germline, CDR1 MDHEN and CDR2 SYDVKM. The CDR3 spells CASTAPGVIETQYF. DNA of the CDR3: TGTGCCAGCACGGCCCCCGGGGTAATAGAGACCCAGTACTTC.

V usage is TRBV6-5 and J usage is TRBJ1-2, with D unclear. The CDR3 has 13 amino acids. CDR1 is MNHEY and CDR2 is SVGAGI in the germline V gene. V was shortened by 2 bases and J by 8 bases, with 12 bases between the two germline ends. The CDR3 sequence is CASSYDLARGYTF. CDR3 in DNA: TGTGCCAGCAGTTACGATTTAGCCAGAGGCTACACCTTC.

This clone showed up just once. The rearrangement uses TRBV5-6 and TRBJ1-4; 8 bases line up with TRBD1. The germline V gene has CDR1 SGHDT and CDR2 YYEEEE. Unmatched junction bases numbered 5, after V lost 1 base and J lost 3 bases. The CDR3 consists of 16 residues. The CDR3 spells CASSLNADRANEKLFF. DNA of the CDR3: TGTGCCAGCAGCTTGAATGCGGACAGGGCTAATGAAAAACTGTTTTTT.

In the case of this clone: The junction departs from the called germline gene at one end, perhaps through a read error. This chain joins TRBV28 and TRBJ2-7; no clear D gene. Germline CDR1 MDHEN, CDR2 SYDVKM. The CDR3 is 12 amino acids. For the CDR3, the DNA is TGTGCCAGCAGTTTAACCGCCTACGCGCAGTACTTC. It yields the protein CASSLTAYAQYF.

The chain joins TRBV7-2 to TRBJ2-7; TRBD2 matches at 10 bases. The ends lost 5 bases at V and 4 bases at J; junction bases unmatched: 14. CDR1 is SGHTA and CDR2 is FQGNSA in the germline V gene. The CDR3 is 17 residues long. CDR3 residues: CASSANLAGVSRYEQYF. CDR3 nucleotides: TGTGCCAGCAGCGCCAACCTAGCGGGAGTCTCTCGGTACGAGCAGTACTTC.

J is TRBJ2-7 and V is TRBV7-2, with TRBD2 matching over 12 bases. Germline CDR1 SGHTA, CDR2 FQGNSA. V gave up 5 bases and J gave up 4 bases; unmatched junction bases: 6. The CDR3 is made up of 15 amino acids. CDR3 sequence reads: CASSETSGGYYEQYF. The CDR3 DNA follows: TGTGCCAGCAGCGAAACTAGCGGGGGGTATTACGAGCAGTACTTC.

The chain uses TRBV6-5 and TRBJ1-5; D not certain. V lost 3 bases and J 5 bases, leaving 11 bases between the germline ends. CDR1 and CDR2 from the germline V gene are MNHEY and SVGAGI. This CDR3 contains 14 residues. CDR3 loop: CASSYRREYQPQHF. Written as DNA, the CDR3 is TGTGCCAGCAGTTATCGACGGGAATATCAGCCCCAGCATTTT.

This chain uses TRBV7-8 with TRBJ2-5, with 12 bases identical to TRBD2. The J call may be in error: the DNA end matches TRBJ2-7 better. CDR3 length: 16 amino acids. Per the germline V gene, CDR1 is SGHVS and CDR2 is FQNEAQ. The CDR3, as DNA: TGTGCCAGCAGCTTAGGGACTAGCGGGAACTCCTACGAGCAGTACTTC. Protein: CASSLGTSGNSYEQYF.

The chain combines TRBV29-1 with TRBJ2-3; 16 bases fit TRBD2. CDR3 length: 13 residues. The germline gives CDR1 SQVTM, CDR2 ANQGSEA. Trimming removed 7 bases from V and 7 bases from J; junction bases left unmatched: 2. The CDR3 reads CSAGLAGGNTQYF. Written as DNA, the CDR3 is TGCAGCGCGGGACTAGCGGGAGGGAATACGCAGTATTTT.

The chain couples TRBV7-2 to TRBJ1-1, with 7 positions matching TRBD1. Trimming removed 3 bases from V and 4 bases from J; junction bases left unmatched: 11. Germline assignment: CDR1 SGHTA and CDR2 FQGNSA. There are 16 residues in the CDR3. CDR3 sequence reads: CASSFRQGLAGTEAFF. CDR3 in DNA: TGTGCCAGCAGCTTTAGACAGGGACTCGCCGGCACTGAAGCTTTCTTT.

V and J are TRBV20-1 and TRBJ2-7; 8 bases are a match to TRBD1. This CDR3 comprises 11 residues. Per germline, CDR1 DFQATT and CDR2 SNEGSKA (reference sequence). Germline trimming cut 6 bases from V and 6 bases from J; bases unmatched to any gene: 4. The CDR3 nucleotides read TGCAGTGCCAAGACAGGGGTCGAGCAGTACTTC. This codes for CSAKTGVEQYF.

The chain joins TRBV9 to TRBJ1-1; D may be TRBD1 (6 bases). The CDR3 has 14 amino acids. V shed 4 bases and J shed 7 bases, with 17 bases lying between them. In germline, CDR1 is SGDLS, CDR2 YYNGEE. The CDR3 loop is CASSTNQQGNEAFF. The CDR3 region has the DNA TGTGCCAGCAGCACGAACCAACAGGGAAATGAAGCTTTCTTT.

The chain employs TRBV18 and TRBJ2-7; 8 nucleotides line up with TRBD2. Trimming cost V 4 bases and J 3 bases; bases outside gene matches: 5. The CDR3 covers 14 residues. Germline V lookup: CDR1 KGHSH, CDR2 LQKENI. The CDR3 here is CASSQLAEDYEQYF. The CDR3, as DNA: TGTGCCAGCTCACAACTAGCGGAGGACTACGAGCAGTACTTC.